The clone carrying this T cell receptor (beta chain) was recorded only once. This sample stems from a study of cytomegalovirus exposure and HLA in healthy donors. Background on the study: A later analysis reported the 130 or so validation repertoires used the same platform as the roughly 700 first-cohort repertoires.

Method: immunoSEQ multiplex PCR; TCRdb's copy keeps in-frame clones and lacks some. The profile covers approximately 280,000 clones, with around nine tenths appearing a single time and roughly 0.93% taken by the ten largest. Germline loops: CDR1 GTSNPN, CDR2 SVGIG (reference sequence). This CDR3 is built from 11 residues. Trimming cost V 0 bases and J 9 bases, with 6 bases left between them. The receptor comes from a young woman in good health and CMV-seronegative. Sequenced input: PBMCs. This chain links TRBV30 with TRBJ2-1; D is unresolved. For the CDR3, the DNA is TGTGCCTGGAGTGTCTCCGGTGAGCAGTTCTTC. It is translated as CAWSVSGEQFF.